This passage covers 22 T cell receptor beta chains from one sample sequenced in a study of blood T cell repertoires in COVID-19. Sequencing was performed with immunoSEQ multiplex PCR; in TCRdb, only in-frame clones are kept and a portion is missing. The sample records some 110,000 clones, 82% being singletons. The sequenced sample was peripheral blood. The source is a woman between 65 and 79 years old with acute or convalescent COVID-19.

The genes are TRBV2 and TRBJ2-3; 10 bases line up with TRBD2. CDR1 is SNHLY, CDR2 FYNNEI, per germline. V was clipped by 7 bases and J by 2 bases; unmatched bases: 9. The CDR3 runs to 16 residues. The CDR3 DNA reads TGTGCCAGCATCAGCGGGGGGGCACGGTACACAGATACGCAGTATTTT. Translation: CASISGGARYTDTQYF.

The J gene is TRBJ2-7, the V gene TRBV7-9, with 11 bases identical to TRBD1. After removal of 5 bases from V and 8 bases from J, the junction contained 11 bases not matched to a gene. Germline values: CDR1 SEHNR, CDR2 FQNEAQ (reference sequence). This CDR3 spans 15 amino acids. The CDR3 region is CASSRSGTGGTKQYF. DNA of the CDR3: TGTGCCAGCAGCCGAAGCGGGACAGGGGGGACCAAGCAGTACTTC.

The chain is built from TRBV7-6 and TRBJ1-2, with 9 bases identical to TRBD1. V trimming: 5 bases; J trimming: 2 bases; junction bases outside the gene matches: 6. Germline lookup yields CDR1 SGHVS and CDR2 FNYEAQ. The CDR3 sequence is 15 residues long. The CDR3 coding sequence is TGTGCCAGCAGCCCGGGGACAGGGCGGAACTATGGCTACACCTTC. It yields the protein CASSPGTGRNYGYTF. The full variable domain, in which reference TRBV7-6 and TRBJ1-2 provide the parts outside the CDR3, is GAGVSQSPRYKVTKRGQDVALRCDPISGHVSLYWYRQALGQGPEFLTYFNYEAQQDKSGLPNDRFSAERPEGSISTLTIQRTEQRDSAMYRCASSPGTGRNYGYTFGSGTRLTVV.

The chain links TRBV15 to TRBJ1-1; tentative D call: TRBD1 (6 bases). V was clipped by 1 base and J by 1 base, with 10 bases between them. The CDR3 loop spans 15 amino acids. Per the germline V gene, CDR1 is LNHNV and CDR2 is YYDKDF (reference sequence). The CDR3 here is CATSRGLQGNTEAFF. The DNA of the CDR3 is TGTGCCACCAGCAGAGGGCTACAGGGGAACACTGAAGCTTTCTTT.

The genes are TRBV29-1 and TRBJ1-1; possibly TRBD1 for D (6 bases). Per germline, CDR1 SQVTM and CDR2 ANQGSEA. Trimming cost V 0 bases and J 10 bases, with 12 bases left between them. The CDR3 runs to 12 residues. DNA of the CDR3: TGCAGCGTTGAAGATCACCAGGGGCGAGCTTTCTTT. The encoded protein is CSVEDHQGRAFF.

This chain connects TRBV5-6 to TRBJ2-2, with D tentatively TRBD1 (5 bases). Looked up from germline, CDR1 is SGHDT and CDR2 is YYEEEE. Deletions cut 4 bases from V and 1 base from J, with 5 bases between. The length of the CDR3 is 13 residues. This CDR3 reads CASSRGNTGELFF. The CDR3 region has the DNA TGTGCCAGCAGCAGGGGGAACACCGGGGAGCTGTTTTTT. Filled out from reference TRBV5-6 and TRBJ2-2, the complete variable domain reads DAGVTQSPTHLIKTRGQQVTLRCSPKSGHDTVSWYQQALGQGPQFIFQYYEEEERQRGNFPDRFSGHQFPNYSSELNVNALLLGDSALYLCASSRGNTGELFFGEGSRLTVL.

V is TRBV27 and J is TRBJ1-3; the D is unclear. This CDR3 has 13 residues. Germline lookup yields CDR1 MNHEY and CDR2 SMNVEV (reference sequence). V gave up 3 bases and J gave up 2 bases, with 5 bases separating them. The CDR3 DNA sequence: TGTGCCAGCAGTTTCGCGGCTGGAAACACCATATATTTT. Encoded protein: CASSFAAGNTIYF.

The J gene is TRBJ1-1, the V gene TRBV15; TRBD1 agrees at 7 bases. Germline V gene sequence: CDR1 LNHNV, CDR2 YYDKDF (reference sequence). CDR3 length: 16 amino acids. V trimming: 3 bases; J trimming: 4 bases; junction bases outside the gene matches: 11. CDR3 bases: TGTGCCACCAGCAGGAGAAATACAGGGGTTGGCACTGAAGCTTTCTTT. Its protein is CATSRRNTGVGTEAFF.

This clone appeared a single time. V gene TRBV2 combines with J gene TRBJ2-3; D perhaps matches TRBD1 (5 bases). Germline V gene lookup returns CDR1 SNHLY and CDR2 FYNNEI. V lost 8 bases, J lost 9 bases, and 24 bases lay in between. The CDR3 totals 15 residues. This CDR3 reads CASSHSTDFQGTQYF. DNA of the CDR3: TGTGCCAGCTCCCATTCGACAGACTTTCAAGGAACGCAGTATTTT.

J is TRBJ2-2 and V is TRBV5-6; possible D gene TRBD1, 5 bases. The V gene lost 1 base and the J gene lost 5 bases, with 12 bases spanning the gap. The germline gives CDR1 SGHDT, CDR2 YYEEEE. CDR3 length: 15 residues. The CDR3 spells CASSLYGRETGELFF. The CDR3 DNA reads TGTGCCAGCAGCTTGTACGGCAGGGAAACCGGGGAGCTGTTTTTT.

This chain joins TRBV7-6 and TRBJ2-1, with 9 bases identical to TRBD1. With V trimmed by 4 bases and J by 4 bases, 8 bases remained unmatched. CDR1 and CDR2 (germline): SGHVS, FNYEAQ. This CDR3 is 16 amino acids long. In nucleotides, the CDR3 is TGTGCCAGCAGCTCCGCCTGGGGACAGGGTTACAATGAGCAGTTCTTC. Encoded protein: CASSSAWGQGYNEQFF.

This clone showed up just a few times. The CDR3 region is CASSQDLGGTGNTEAFF. Written as DNA, the CDR3 is TGTGCCAGCAGCCAAGATTTGGGGGGGACCGGGAACACTGAAGCTTTCTTT. The J gene is TRBJ1-1, the V gene TRBV4-2, with a possible D match to TRBD1 (5 bases). The germline gives CDR1 LGHNA, CDR2 YNFKEQ. Between the trimmed V and J ends, which lost 0 bases and 1 base, there was a span of 15 bases. The CDR3 extends over 17 amino acids.

The chain uses TRBV11-2 and TRBJ2-7, with 8 bases matching TRBD2. The CDR3 is 16 amino acids. Germline values: CDR1 SGHAT, CDR2 FQNNGV. With V trimmed by 3 bases and J by 6 bases, 13 bases remained unmatched. Here the CDR3 reads CASSFRRGRGGAEQYF. The DNA for the CDR3 is TGTGCCAGCAGCTTTAGAAGGGGACGGGGGGGCGCCGAGCAGTACTTC.

The chain carries TRBV6-6 and TRBJ1-1; 10 bases match TRBD1. The CDR3 runs 15 residues. J gave up 5 bases and V 6 bases, and 9 bases lay outside the gene matches. Germline V gene sequence: CDR1 MNHNY, CDR2 SVGAGI (reference sequence). The CDR3 DNA follows: TGTGCCAGCAGCCCGACAGGGGGCGAGACTACTGAAGCTTTCTTT. This codes for CASSPTGGETTEAFF.

The chain is built from TRBV6-2 or TRBV6-3 and TRBJ2-1; TRBD2 agrees at 9 bases. CDR1 is MNHEY and CDR2 is SVGEGT in the germline V gene. The CDR3 spans 18 residues. V lost 2 bases, J lost 7 bases, and 15 bases stayed unmatched. CDR3 DNA: TGTGCCAGCAGTTACGCAGGGGCGGGGGGACTAGCAAATAATGAGCAGTTCTTC. It codes for CASSYAGAGGLANNEQFF.

The chain has TRBV6-5 and TRBJ1-5; tentatively, D is TRBD1 (5 bases). Germline V gene lookup returns CDR1 MNHEY and CDR2 SVGAGI. This CDR3 has 13 amino acids. V was trimmed by 6 bases and J by 3 bases, leaving 9 bases between them. In DNA form, the CDR3 reads TGTGCCAGCAGGGGGGGTTACAATCAGCCCCAGCATTTT. This translates into CASRGGYNQPQHF.

The sample holds one count of this clone. This chain uses TRBV4-3 with TRBJ2-1, with D unclear. Germline V gives CDR1 LGHNA, CDR2 YSLEER. The V and J ends lost 0 bases and 4 bases respectively, with 7 bases between them. The CDR3 is 14 amino acids. CDR3 nucleotides: TGCGCCAGCAGCCAAGATTCGGTTTACAATGAGCAGTTCTTC. Encoded protein: CASSQDSVYNEQFF.

DNA of the CDR3: TGTGCCAGCAGTTTCCGGACAGGGGGTAGTCAAGCTTTCTTT. Translation: CASSFRTGGSQAFF. V and J are TRBV27 and TRBJ1-1, with 10 bases fitting TRBD1. This CDR3 comprises 14 residues. Germline V gene data show CDR1 as MNHEY and CDR2 as SMNVEV (reference sequence). J lost 9 bases, V lost 3 bases, and 7 bases had no gene match.

The V and J genes are TRBV2 and TRBJ1-2, with 9 nucleotides matching TRBD1. Trimming at V came to 4 bases and at J to 8 bases, leaving 8 bases not matched to a gene. The CDR3 extends over 14 amino acids. CDR1 SNHLY and CDR2 FYNNEI come from the germline V gene. CDR3 sequence: CASSAQQGAGGYTF. The CDR3 bases are TGTGCCAGCAGTGCACAACAGGGGGCAGGCGGCTACACCTTC.

The chain uses TRBV3-1 (or the pseudogene TRBV3-2) and TRBJ1-2; tentative D call: TRBD1 (5 bases). The CDR3 has 14 residues. V lost 9 bases to trimming and J lost 6 bases, with 20 bases between them. Germline loops: CDR1 LGHDT, CDR2 YNNKEL (reference sequence). CDR3 DNA sequence: TGTGCCAGGGGGGGTTGGGGCCCTCCCGATGGCTACACCTTC. This encodes CARGGWGPPDGYTF.

The V call is TRBV5-1, the J call TRBJ2-5; 10 bases fit TRBD2. CDR3 size: 14 residues. The V gene's germline CDR1 is SGHRS and CDR2 YFSETQ. V trimming: 3 bases; J trimming: 1 base; junction bases outside the gene matches: 0. The DNA of the CDR3 is TGCGCCAGCAGCTGGACTAGCGGCCAAGAGACCCAGTACTTC. It translates to CASSWTSGQETQYF.

In this sample, this clone turned up a few times. The chain combines TRBV30 with TRBJ1-2, with D uncertain. Looked up from germline, CDR1 is GTSNPN and CDR2 is SVGIG (reference sequence). V shed 1 base and J shed 8 bases, with 8 bases lying between them. CDR3 length: 11 residues. The CDR3 nucleotides are TGTGCCTGGAGTGGCACATGGGGCTACACCTTC. Protein sequence: CAWSGTWGYTF.